One T cell receptor beta chain is described in this entry. The antigen is undetermined. Clones were read by immunoSEQ multiplex PCR, and TCRdb kept only the in-frame ones, dropping some. Of 380,000 or so clones in the sample, more than 85% were seen once. Treatment of the sample: around 19 received Ad26.COV2.S at low or high dose, single or two shots; 5 received placebo; per-sample allocation not given. Samples analyzed were those drawn on day 63 after the first vaccine or placebo injection. The source of the sample is a study of Ad26.COV2.S vaccination and SARS-CoV-2 variants. Across the study: The trial was COV1001 and the donor's arm was Ad26.COV2.S. Ad26.COV2.S given intramuscularly, once or twice 56 days apart. Findings and limits, study-wide: Vaccinees reportedly had broad spike-specific CD8+ and CD4+ T cell responses.

This CDR3 is built from 13 residues. V gave up 2 bases and J gave up 6 bases, with 8 bases separating them. The starting material was peripheral blood, obtained in a trial of Ad26.COV2.S vaccine versus placebo. V is TRBV12-3 or TRBV12-4 and J is TRBJ1-5, with D possibly TRBD1 on 6 matching bases. The source is a person aged 18 to 65 who received the Ad26.COV2.S COVID-19 vaccine or a placebo. CDR3 nucleotide sequence: TGTGCCAGCAGTTTAACAGGGTTTCAGCCCCAGCATTTT. It encodes CASSLTGFQPQHF.